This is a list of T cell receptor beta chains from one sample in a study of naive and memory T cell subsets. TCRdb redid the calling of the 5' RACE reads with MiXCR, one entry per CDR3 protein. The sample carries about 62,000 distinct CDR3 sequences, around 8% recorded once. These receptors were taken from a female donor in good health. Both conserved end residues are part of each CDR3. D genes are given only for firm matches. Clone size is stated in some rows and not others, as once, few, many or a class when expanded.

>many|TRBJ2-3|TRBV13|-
TGTGCCAGCAGCTCAACTAGCACTAGCACAGATACGCAGTATTTT
CASSSTSTSTDTQYF
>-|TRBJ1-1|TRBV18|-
TGTGCCAGCTCACCGAGGGAGGAGGGAACGCCGACTGAAGCTTTCTTT
CASSPREEGTPTEAFF
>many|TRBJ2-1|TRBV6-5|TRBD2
TGTGCCAGCAGCTTAGCGGGGGGCGGGGGGAATGAGCAGTTCTTC
CASSLAGGGGNEQFF
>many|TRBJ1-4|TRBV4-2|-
TGTGCCAGCAGCCAAGATCCGGCTGCAACTAATGAAAAACTGTTTTTT
CASSQDPAATNEKLFF
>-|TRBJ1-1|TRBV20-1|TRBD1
TGCAGTGCCTATGACAGGGGGGGGGACACTGAAGCTTTCTTT
CSAYDRGGDTEAFF
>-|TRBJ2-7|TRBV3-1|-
TGTGCCAGCAGCCAAGGGGGCGGGTCTGAGCAGTACTTC
CASSQGGGSEQYF
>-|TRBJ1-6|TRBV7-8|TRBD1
TGTGCCAGCAGCCAAGGACAGGGTGATTCACCCCTCCACTTT
CASSQGQGDSPLHF
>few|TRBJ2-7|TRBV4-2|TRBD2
TGTGCCAGCAGCCAGGGACTAGCGGGAGTGGACGAGCAGTACTTC
CASSQGLAGVDEQYF
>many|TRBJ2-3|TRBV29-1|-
TGCAGCGTGGAGGGGCAGGGTTATACAGATACGCAGTATTTT
CSVEGQGYTDTQYF
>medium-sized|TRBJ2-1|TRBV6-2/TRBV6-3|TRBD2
TGTGCCAGCAGTTACTCGAACCCCACTAGCGGGATTTTCAATGAGCAGTTCTTC
CASSYSNPTSGIFNEQFF
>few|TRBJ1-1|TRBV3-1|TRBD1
TGTGCCAGCAGCCAAGAGACAGGGACTGAAGCTTTCTTT
CASSQETGTEAFF
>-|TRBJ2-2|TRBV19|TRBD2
TGTGCCAGTAAGGCTAGCGGGGCCACCGGGGAGCTGTTTTTT
CASKASGATGELFF
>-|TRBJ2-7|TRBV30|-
TGTGCCTGGAGTAGTGGGACTCGCCTTTACGAGCAGTACTTC
CAWSSGTRLYEQYF
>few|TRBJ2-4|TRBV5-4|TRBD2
TGTGCCAGCAGCCGCCCCCTTCCCCTAACTAGCGGGAGACCGATAGCCAAAAACATTCAGTACTTC
CASSRPLPLTSGRPIAKNIQYF
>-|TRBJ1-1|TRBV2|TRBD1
TGTGCCAGCAGTGTGTCAGGGGGGCGTCCGAACACTGAAGCTTTCTTT
CASSVSGGRPNTEAFF
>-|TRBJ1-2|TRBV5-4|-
TGTGCCAGCACACCAGCGGGGGGGGGCCCTGGCTACACCTTC
CASTPAGGGPGYTF
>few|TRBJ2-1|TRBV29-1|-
TGCAGCGTTGAGAGCCCAGGGGAGGTCCGCAATGAGCAGTTCTTC
CSVESPGEVRNEQFF
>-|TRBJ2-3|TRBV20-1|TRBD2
TGCAGTGCTAGGGCCGCTGCTCGTGATAGCGGGGAGAATACGCAGTATTTT
CSARAAARDSGENTQYF
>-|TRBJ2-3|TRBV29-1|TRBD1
TGCAGCCAGGGGAAGGGGGCTGGAGATACGCAGTATTTT
CSQGKGAGDTQYF
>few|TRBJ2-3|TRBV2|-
TGTGCCACCGACGGCAGGTCGAGCACAGATACGCAGTATTTT
CATDGRSSTDTQYF
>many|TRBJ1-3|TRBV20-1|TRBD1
TGCAGTGCTAGAGATCTCCCAGGACAGGACCGGGCGAACACCATATATTTT
CSARDLPGQDRANTIYF
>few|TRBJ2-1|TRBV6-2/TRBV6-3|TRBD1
TGTGCCAGCAGTTCTACAGGGGGCGCGAACAATGAGCAGTTCTTC
CASSSTGGANNEQFF
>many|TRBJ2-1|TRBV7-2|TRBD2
TGTGCCAGCAGCTTAGATGGGACTAGCAACCCTTACAATGAGCAGTTCTTC
CASSLDGTSNPYNEQFF
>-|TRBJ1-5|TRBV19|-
TGTGCCAGTAGTTTCGACATTTATAGCAATCAGCCCCAGCATTTT
CASSFDIYSNQPQHF
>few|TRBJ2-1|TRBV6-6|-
TGTGCCAGCAGTGTTGGGGTCAATGAGCAGTTCTTC
CASSVGVNEQFF
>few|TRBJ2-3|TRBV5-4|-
TGTGCCAGCAGTGCTAGACAGGGAGGGATAGATACGCAGTATTTT
CASSARQGGIDTQYF
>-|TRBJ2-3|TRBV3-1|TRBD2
TGTGCCAGCAGCCAAGAATATTTAGCGGGGGAAGATGGAGATACGCAGTATTTT
CASSQEYLAGEDGDTQYF
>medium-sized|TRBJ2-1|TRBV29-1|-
TGCAGCGTTGATCAGGGTGAGCAGTTCTTC
CSVDQGEQFF
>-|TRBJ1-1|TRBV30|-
TGTGCCTGGAGAGGGAAGGGCACTGAAGCTTTCTTT
CAWRGKGTEAFF
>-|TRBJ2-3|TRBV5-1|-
TGCGCCAGCAGCCTGGGGGAAACCACAGATACGCAGTATTTT
CASSLGETTDTQYF
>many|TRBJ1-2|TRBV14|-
TGTGCCAGCAGCCTGGATAGTTTCGGGGGCGGAGGCTACACCTTC
CASSLDSFGGGGYTF
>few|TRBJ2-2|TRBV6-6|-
TGTGCCAGCAGTTACTCGTACAGGGCTTCCACCGGGGAGCTGTTTTTT
CASSYSYRASTGELFF
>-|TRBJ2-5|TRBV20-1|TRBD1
TGCAGTGCTAGACCAATCTCCGGGACAGGACAAGAGACCCAGTACTTC
CSARPISGTGQETQYF
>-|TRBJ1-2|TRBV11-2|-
TGTGCCAGCAGCGCCTACGAGTATGGCTACACCTTC
CASSAYEYGYTF
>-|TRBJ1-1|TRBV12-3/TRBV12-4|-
TGTGCCAGCAGTTTCCTACAGGGAATGAACACTGAAGCTTTCTTT
CASSFLQGMNTEAFF
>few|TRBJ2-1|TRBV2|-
TGTGCCAGCAGGGCCGGGACACAAACTTACAATGAGCAGTTCTTC
CASRAGTQTYNEQFF
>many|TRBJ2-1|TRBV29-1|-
TGCAGCGTACGAGAATACAACAATGAGCAGTTCTTC
CSVREYNNEQFF
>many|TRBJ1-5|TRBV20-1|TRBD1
TGCAGTGCTACCCCGGGACAGGGGGGATTCGGCAATCAGCCCCAGCATTTT
CSATPGQGGFGNQPQHF
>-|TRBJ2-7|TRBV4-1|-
TGCGCCAGCAGCCACGTTGGGACCTCCTACGAGCAGTACTTC
CASSHVGTSYEQYF
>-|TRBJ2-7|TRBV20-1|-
TGCAGTGCTAGAGATCCCCGCGGTATCTCCTACGAGCAGTACTTC
CSARDPRGISYEQYF
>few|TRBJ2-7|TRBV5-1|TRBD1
TGCGCCAGCAGCTTGGCCCCGGGACAGATCTACGAGCAGTACTTC
CASSLAPGQIYEQYF
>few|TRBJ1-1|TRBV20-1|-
TGCAGTGCGGCCCCGGTGTTAATCGCTGAAGCTTTCTTT
CSAAPVLIAEAFF
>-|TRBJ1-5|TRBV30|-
TGTGCCTGGAGTACGGAGGGGGGCAGAAGCAATCAGCCCCAGCATTTT
CAWSTEGGRSNQPQHF
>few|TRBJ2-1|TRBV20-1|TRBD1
TGCAGTGCAGTAAGGGACAGGGGGTACAATGAGCAGTTCTTC
CSAVRDRGYNEQFF
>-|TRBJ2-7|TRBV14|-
TGTGCCAGCAGCGTAGAGGACTTTATTTTCGACGAGCAGTACTTC
CASSVEDFIFDEQYF
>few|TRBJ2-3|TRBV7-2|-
TGTGCCAGCAGCGGCACCGGACTAAAGGCGCAGTATTTT
CASSGTGLKAQYF
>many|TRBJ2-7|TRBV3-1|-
TGTGCCAGCAGCCAAACGGCCCAGCAGGACGAGCAGTACTTC
CASSQTAQQDEQYF
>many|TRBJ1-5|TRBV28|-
TGTGCCTCGAGGATTATAGGGGGTCAGCCCCAGCATTTT
CASRIIGGQPQHF
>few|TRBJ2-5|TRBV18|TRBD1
TGTGCCAGCTCACCAGGGACAGGATTGCAAGAGACCCAGTACTTC
CASSPGTGLQETQYF
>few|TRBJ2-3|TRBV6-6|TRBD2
TGTGCCAGCAGTTACTCTCCGCCAGCGGGGGGGCGGGGGCACGCAGATACGCAGTATTTT
CASSYSPPAGGRGHADTQYF
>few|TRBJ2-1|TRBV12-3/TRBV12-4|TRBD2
TGTGCCAGCAGCCGCCGACAGGGACTAACTAGCGGGAACTACAATGAGCAGTTCTTC
CASSRRQGLTSGNYNEQFF
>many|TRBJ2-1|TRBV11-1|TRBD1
TGTGCCAGCAGCAGACAGGGCTACAATGAGCAGTTCTTC
CASSRQGYNEQFF
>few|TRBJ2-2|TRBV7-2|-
TGTGCCAGCAGCTTAGCGCGCGCCGGGGAGCTGTTTTTT
CASSLARAGELFF
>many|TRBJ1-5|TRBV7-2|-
TGTGCCAGCAGCTTAGGAAAACAGCCCCAGCATTTT
CASSLGKQPQHF
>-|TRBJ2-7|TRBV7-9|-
TGTGCCAGCAGCCAGCCTGTTACCTACGAGCAGTACTTC
CASSQPVTYEQYF
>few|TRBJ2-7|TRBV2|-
TGTGCCAGCAGTGATTCGCCGTACGAGCAGTACTTC
CASSDSPYEQYF
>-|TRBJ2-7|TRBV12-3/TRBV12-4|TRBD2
TGTGCCAGCAGGACCGGGACTAGCGGGTATTCCGAGCAGTACTTC
CASRTGTSGYSEQYF
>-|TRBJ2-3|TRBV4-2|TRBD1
TGTGCCAGCAGACAAGGGGACAGGACCAACACAGATACGCAGTATTTT
CASRQGDRTNTDTQYF